This T cell receptor (beta chain) comes out of a study of a mutant IDH1 vaccine in newly diagnosed glioma. Repertoires were generated with immunoSEQ multiplex PCR, while TCRdb's copy carries only in-frame clones and drops some. This sample has about 40,000 clones, with 80% found just once. The time point is: week 11, during vaccination. Every vaccine dose comprised 300 ug of mutant IDH1 20-mer peptide plus topical imiquimod. Study findings and constraints: With respect to changes in top peripheral T cell clonotypes, pseudoprogression seemed unrelated.

This CDR3 comprises 15 residues. V dropped 6 bases and J dropped 9 bases, with 21 bases sitting between them. CDR1 and CDR2 (germline): MNHEY, SMNVEV (reference sequence). On this clone itself: Its antigen is unidentified.

This clonotype was obtained from a woman aged 25-40 years with glioma. Some clones in this sample may be carry-over from other donors' samples. V and J are TRBV27 and TRBJ1-5; D possibly corresponds to TRBD1 (5 bases). The sample here was peripheral blood mononuclear cells (PBMCs), taken from a glioma patient whose treatment included an IDH1 peptide vaccine. CDR3: CASRSTPQGPSPQHF. The CDR3 DNA follows: TGTGCCAGCAGATCAACACCGCAGGGTCCCTCGCCCCAGCATTTT.